These 9 T cell receptor beta chains were sequenced from one sample in a study of blood T cell repertoires in COVID-19. The protocol was immunoSEQ multiplex PCR, while the TCRdb copy is restricted to in-frame clones and leaves out a portion. There are approximately 330,000 clones in the sample; just over 85% occur only once, and 4% to 5% lies in the top ten. Input material: PBMCs or T cells enriched from blood (not recorded which). These receptors were obtained from a woman aged 40 to 55 with acute COVID-19.

The table lists this clone with a count of one. The chain recombines TRBV14 with TRBJ2-2; TRBD1 aligns across 9 bases. Germline loops: CDR1 SGHDN, CDR2 FVKESK. J lost 6 bases, V lost 5 bases, and 4 bases had no gene match. The CDR3 has 14 amino acids. CDR3 sequence: CASSAQGAAGELFF. Written as DNA, the CDR3 is TGTGCCAGCAGCGCACAGGGGGCTGCCGGGGAGCTGTTTTTT.

CDR3 residues: CATSRDPGVHNTGELFF. CDR3 nucleotide sequence: TGTGCCACCAGCAGAGACCCAGGGGTCCATAACACCGGGGAGCTGTTTTTT. The genes are TRBV15 and TRBJ2-2, with D maybe TRBD1 (6 bases). The V gene lost 0 bases and the J gene lost 2 bases, with 13 bases spanning the gap. Germline V CDR1 and CDR2: LNHNV, YYDKDF (reference sequence). CDR3 size: 17 residues.

On this clone: Additional DNA sequences in this sample encode the identical CDR3. The V and J genes are TRBV10-3 and TRBJ1-5; 8 bases are shared with TRBD1. V trimming: 2 bases; J trimming: 3 bases; junction bases outside the gene matches: 3. Germline V lookup: CDR1 ENHRY, CDR2 SYGVKD. The length of the CDR3 is 15 residues. Written as DNA, the CDR3 is TGTGCCATCAGTGAGGGACAGGGATCCAATCAGCCCCAGCATTTT. Translating gives CAISEGQGSNQPQHF.

The rearrangement joins TRBV10-3 to TRBJ2-7; the match to TRBD2 covers 9 bases. CDR1 is ENHRY and CDR2 is SYGVKD in the germline V gene. V lost 2 bases and J lost 0; bases outside the gene matches: 2. The CDR3 consists of 15 residues. CDR3 protein: CAISEGLANSYEQYF. The CDR3 region has the DNA TGTGCCATCAGTGAGGGACTAGCGAACTCCTACGAGCAGTACTTC.

The chain carries TRBV27 and TRBJ1-1, with unresolved D. V lost 3 bases, J lost 7 bases, and 12 bases lay in between. Germline CDR1 is MNHEY and CDR2 is SMNVEV (reference sequence). The CDR3 is 13 amino acids. The CDR3, as DNA: TGTGCCAGCAGTTTTATTCGGGGAGGTGAAGCTTTCTTT. It yields the protein CASSFIRGGEAFF.

The V and J genes are TRBV5-6 and TRBJ1-4; D not resolved. The CDR3 contains 13 residues. Germline CDR1 and CDR2: SGHDT and YYEEEE. Trimming cost V 2 bases and J 8 bases, with 10 bases left between them. The CDR3 reads CASSLRTGEKLFF. The CDR3 coding sequence is TGTGCCAGCAGCTTAAGGACTGGGGAAAAACTGTTTTTT. Using reference TRBV5-6 and TRBJ1-4 for the parts outside the CDR3, the full variable domain is DAGVTQSPTHLIKTRGQQVTLRCSPKSGHDTVSWYQQALGQGPQFIFQYYEEEERQRGNFPDRFSGHQFPNYSSELNVNALLLGDSALYLCASSLRTGEKLFFGSGTQLSVL.

The chain joins TRBV9 to TRBJ2-2; TRBD2 aligns across 10 bases. Germline assignment: CDR1 SGDLS and CDR2 YYNGEE. This CDR3 region has 16 residues. V was clipped by 0 bases and J by 7 bases; unmatched bases: 6. The CDR3, as DNA: TGTGCCAGCAGCGTAGAAAGCGGGAGGGTCGGCGGGGAGCTGTTTTTT. As protein: CASSVESGRVGGELFF.

The rearrangement links TRBV5-6 to TRBJ2-7; TRBD1 agrees at 7 bases. This CDR3 region has 14 residues. Germline-derived CDR1 and CDR2 are SGHDT and YYEEEE. V lost 3 bases and J lost 1; bases outside the gene matches: 4. The CDR3 region is CASSYDRVSYEQYF. The CDR3 nucleotides are TGTGCCAGCAGCTATGACAGGGTGTCCTACGAGCAGTACTTC.

This chain links TRBV9 with TRBJ2-1; tentatively, D is TRBD2 (6 bases). V was trimmed by 2 bases and J by 2 bases, leaving 17 bases between them. Germline V gene data show CDR1 as SGDLS and CDR2 as YYNGEE. The CDR3 extends over 17 amino acids. CDR3 in amino acids: CASSVGAGRETYNEQFF. The CDR3, as DNA: TGTGCCAGCAGCGTGGGAGCGGGTAGAGAGACCTACAATGAGCAGTTCTTC.